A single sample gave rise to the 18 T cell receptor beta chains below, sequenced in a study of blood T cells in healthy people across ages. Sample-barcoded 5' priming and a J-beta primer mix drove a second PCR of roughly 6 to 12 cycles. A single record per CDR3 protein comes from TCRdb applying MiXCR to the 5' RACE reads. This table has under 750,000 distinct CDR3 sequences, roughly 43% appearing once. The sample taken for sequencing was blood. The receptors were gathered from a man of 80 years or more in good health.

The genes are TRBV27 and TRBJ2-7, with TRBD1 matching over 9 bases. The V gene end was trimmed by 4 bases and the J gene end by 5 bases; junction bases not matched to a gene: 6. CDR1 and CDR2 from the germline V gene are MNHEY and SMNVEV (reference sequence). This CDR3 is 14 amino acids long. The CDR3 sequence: CASSWDRAKNEQYF. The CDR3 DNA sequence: TGTGCCAGCAGTTGGGACAGGGCTAAAAACGAGCAGTACTTC.

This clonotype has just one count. The CDR3 sequence: CASSLGRTSGGTETQYF. The CDR3 nucleotides are TGTGCCAGCAGCTTAGGCCGGACTAGCGGGGGAACTGAGACCCAGTACTTC. The chain combines TRBV11-3 with TRBJ2-5; 13 bases are a match to TRBD2. The CDR3 runs 17 residues. With 1 base clipped from V and 5 bases from J, the junction kept 7 bases outside the gene matches. Germline CDR1 is SGHNT and CDR2 is YENEEA.

CDR3: CSAGTSGRNTQYF. The CDR3 DNA is TGCAGTGCCGGGACTAGCGGGAGAAATACGCAGTATTTT. This chain links TRBV20-1 with TRBJ2-3, with 14 bases aligning to TRBD2. The CDR3 is 13 residues long. The ends lost 6 bases at V and 7 bases at J; junction bases unmatched: 3. Looked up from germline, CDR1 is DFQATT and CDR2 is SNEGSKA (reference sequence).

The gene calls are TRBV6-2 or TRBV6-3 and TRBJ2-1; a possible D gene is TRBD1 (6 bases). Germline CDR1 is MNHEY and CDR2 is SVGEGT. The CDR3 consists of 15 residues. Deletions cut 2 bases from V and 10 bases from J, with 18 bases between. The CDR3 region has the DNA TGTGCCAGCAGTTACCCGAAACAGGGTCCAGGGGAGCAGTTCTTC. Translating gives CASSYPKQGPGEQFF.

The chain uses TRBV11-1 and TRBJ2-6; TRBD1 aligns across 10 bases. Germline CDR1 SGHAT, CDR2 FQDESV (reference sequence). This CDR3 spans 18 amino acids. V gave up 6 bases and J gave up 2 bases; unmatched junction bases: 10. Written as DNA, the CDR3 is TGTGCCAGCAGGAACCGGGACAGGGGTTATCCTGGGGCCAACGTCCTGACTTTC. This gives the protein CASRNRDRGYPGANVLTF. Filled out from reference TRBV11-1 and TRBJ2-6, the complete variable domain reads EAEVAQSPRYKITEKSQAVAFWCDPISGHATLYWYRQILGQGPELLVQFQDESVVDDSQLPKDRFSAERLKGVDSTLKIQPAELGDSAMYLCASRNRDRGYPGANVLTFGAGSRLTVL.

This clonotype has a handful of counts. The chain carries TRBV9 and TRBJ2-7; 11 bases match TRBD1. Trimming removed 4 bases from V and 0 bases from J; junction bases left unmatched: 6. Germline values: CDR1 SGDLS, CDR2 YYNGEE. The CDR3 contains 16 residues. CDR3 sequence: CASSPRTGGTSYEQYF. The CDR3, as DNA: TGTGCCAGCAGCCCCCGGACAGGGGGCACCTCCTACGAGCAGTACTTC.

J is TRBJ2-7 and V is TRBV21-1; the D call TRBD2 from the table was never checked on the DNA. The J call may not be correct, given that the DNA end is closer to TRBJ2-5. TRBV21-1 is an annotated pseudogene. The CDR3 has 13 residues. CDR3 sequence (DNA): TGTGCCAGCAGCAACCGGGCCTCGGGGACCCAGTACTTC. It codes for CASSNRASGTQYF.

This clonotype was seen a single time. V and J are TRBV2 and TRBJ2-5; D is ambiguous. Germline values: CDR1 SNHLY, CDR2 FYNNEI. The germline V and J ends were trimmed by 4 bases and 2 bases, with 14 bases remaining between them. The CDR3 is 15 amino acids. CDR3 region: CASSVQREWQETQYF. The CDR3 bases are TGTGCCAGCAGTGTCCAGAGAGAGTGGCAAGAGACCCAGTACTTC.

Written as DNA, the CDR3 is TGTGCCAGCTCATCTAGGACTGGAGACGCGGCGGGGTCCCCAGATACGCAGTATTTT. Protein: CASSSRTGDAAGSPDTQYF. The V gene is TRBV18, the J gene TRBJ2-3; D is possibly TRBD2 (6 bases). Trimming left V 5 bases short and J 4 bases short, with 28 bases between. The CDR3 runs to 19 residues. Germline CDR1 and CDR2: KGHSH and LQKENI.

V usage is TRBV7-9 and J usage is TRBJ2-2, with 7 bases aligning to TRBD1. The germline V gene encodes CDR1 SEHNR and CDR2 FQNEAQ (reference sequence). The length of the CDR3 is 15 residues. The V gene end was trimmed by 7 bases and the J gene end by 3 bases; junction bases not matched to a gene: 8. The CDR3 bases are TGTGCCAGCATTCCCGGGACAGATTACACCGGGGAGCTGTTTTTT. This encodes CASIPGTDYTGELFF.

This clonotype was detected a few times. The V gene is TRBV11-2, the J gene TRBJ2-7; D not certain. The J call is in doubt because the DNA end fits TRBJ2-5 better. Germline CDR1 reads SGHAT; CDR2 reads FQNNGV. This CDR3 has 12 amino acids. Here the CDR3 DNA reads TGTGCCAGCAGCTCCTCCCTGGAGACCCAGTACTTC. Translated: CASSSSLETQYF.

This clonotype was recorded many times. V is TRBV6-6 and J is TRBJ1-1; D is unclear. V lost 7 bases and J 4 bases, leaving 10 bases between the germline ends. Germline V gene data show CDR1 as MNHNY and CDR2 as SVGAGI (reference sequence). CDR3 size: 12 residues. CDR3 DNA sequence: TGTGCCAGCACCCTCGGTCCCACTGAAGCTTTCTTT. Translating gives CASTLGPTEAFF.

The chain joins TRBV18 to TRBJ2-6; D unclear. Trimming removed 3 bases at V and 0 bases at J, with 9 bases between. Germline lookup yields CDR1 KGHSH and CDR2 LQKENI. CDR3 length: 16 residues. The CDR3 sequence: CASSPSRTSGANVLTF. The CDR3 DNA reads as TGTGCCAGCTCACCGAGCAGGACCTCTGGGGCCAACGTCCTGACTTTC.

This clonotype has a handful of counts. The DNA of the CDR3 is TGCAGTGCAGGACGGGGGGGCCTGGAGACCCAGTACTTC. Residues: CSAGRGGLETQYF. The chain uses TRBV20-1 and TRBJ2-5, with TRBD2 matching 8 bases. After removal of 6 bases from V and 5 bases from J, the junction contained 8 bases not matched to a gene. CDR1 is DFQATT and CDR2 is SNEGSKA in the germline V gene (reference sequence). The CDR3 has 13 residues.

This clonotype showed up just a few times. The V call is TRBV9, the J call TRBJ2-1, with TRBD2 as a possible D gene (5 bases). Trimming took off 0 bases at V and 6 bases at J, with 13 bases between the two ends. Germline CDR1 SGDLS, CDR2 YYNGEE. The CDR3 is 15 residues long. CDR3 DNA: TGTGCCAGCAGCGTAGACCCGGGAACGGGCAATGAGCAGTTCTTC. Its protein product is CASSVDPGTGNEQFF.

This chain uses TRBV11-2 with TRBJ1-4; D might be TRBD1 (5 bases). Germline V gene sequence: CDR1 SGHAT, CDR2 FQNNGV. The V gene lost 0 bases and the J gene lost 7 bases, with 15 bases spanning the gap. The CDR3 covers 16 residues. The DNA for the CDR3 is TGTGCCAGCAGCTTAGATCGGCAGGGCGGTAGTGAAAAACTGTTTTTT. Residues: CASSLDRQGGSEKLFF.

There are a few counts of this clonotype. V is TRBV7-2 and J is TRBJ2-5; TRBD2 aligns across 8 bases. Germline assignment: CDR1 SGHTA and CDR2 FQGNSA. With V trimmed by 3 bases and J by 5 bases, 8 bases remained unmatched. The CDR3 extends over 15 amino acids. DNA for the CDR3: TGTGCCAGCAGCTTCCCAACAGCGGGGGTCGAGACCCAGTACTTC. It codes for CASSFPTAGVETQYF.

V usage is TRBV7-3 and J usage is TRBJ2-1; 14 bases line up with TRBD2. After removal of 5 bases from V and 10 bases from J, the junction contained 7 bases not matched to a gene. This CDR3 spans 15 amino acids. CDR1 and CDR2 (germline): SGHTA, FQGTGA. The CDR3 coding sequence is TGTGCCAGCAGCCCGACTAGCGGGGGGGCGGGCGAGCAGTTCTTC. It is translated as CASSPTSGGAGEQFF. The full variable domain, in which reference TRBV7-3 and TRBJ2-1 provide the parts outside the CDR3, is GAGVSQTPSNKVTEKGKYVELRCDPISGHTALYWYRQSLGQGPEFLIYFQGTGAADDSGLPNDRFFAVRPEGSVSTLKIQRTERGDSAVYLCASSPTSGGAGEQFFGPGTRLTVL.